Below are 14 T cell receptor beta chains sequenced from a single sample in a study of T cell clonality in common variable immunodeficiency (dated by TCRdb to 2013 to 2016). The library was made by the immunoSEQ multiplex PCR assay. TCRdb holds this immuneACCESS table with in-frame rearrangements only. Some clones are missing; in checked studies, unresolved V genes explain under half, and the rest has no known cause. This sample shows roughly 70,000 clones, and none of them turns up only once. The ten largest clones add up to 1.7% of the sample. Material for sequencing was peripheral blood mononuclear cells. These receptor sequences come from a person between 18 and 75 years old in good health.

This clone was counted at least ten times. The sequenced fragment ends 3 residues before the CDR3 boundary, so the rest is inferred from the germline J gene. J is TRBJ2-2 and V is TRBV7-2; D may be TRBD1 (5 bases). CDR1 and CDR2 from the germline V gene are SGHTA and FQGNSA. CDR3 length: 16 residues. V lost 0 bases to trimming and J lost 6 bases, with 14 bases between them. The CDR3 region is CASSLAQVRVAGELFF. The part of the CDR3 DNA that was read is TGTGCCAGCAGCTTAGCACAGGTCAGGGTTGCCGGGGAG.

This clone was picked up many times. With the read ending 3 residues before the CDR3 end, the germline J gene is used to fill in that end. The chain combines TRBV6-1 with TRBJ1-2; D unclear. Per germline, CDR1 MNHNS and CDR2 SASEGT. The CDR3 sequence is 12 residues long. V shed 1 base and J shed 5 bases, with 5 bases lying between them. CDR3 DNA, as far as it was read: TGTGCCAGCAGTGAAGGACTGTATGGC. Its protein is CASSEGLYG. The whole CDR3 sequence reads CASSEGLYGYTF.

This clone has at least ten counts. The read finishes 3 residues shy of the CDR3 end, and the germline J gene is used to complete it. The chain joins TRBV11-2 to TRBJ1-5; TRBD1 matches 9 bases. The CDR3 is made up of 15 amino acids. Germline V lookup: CDR1 SGHAT, CDR2 FQNNGV. V trimming: 1 base; J trimming: 3 bases; junction bases outside the gene matches: 1. Incomplete CDR3 DNA: TGTGCCAGCAGCTTAGGGGACAGGGTCAATCAGCCC. It translates to CASSLGDRVNQP. The CDR3, in full, reads CASSLGDRVNQPQHF.

In this sample, this clone turned up many times. The DNA ends 3 residues before the CDR3 does, and the rest of the CDR3 is filled in from the germline J gene. The chain recombines TRBV6-4 with TRBJ2-4; a weak D match, TRBD1 (6 bases). CDR1 and CDR2 from the germline V gene are MRHNA and SNTAGT. The length of the CDR3 is 15 residues. The CDR3 is CASSPKSGVYSGQYF. The CDR3 DNA, read in part, is TGTGCCAGCAGCCCGAAATCAGGGGTTTATTCGGGT.

The sample holds many counts of this clone. The CDR3 is cut off 3 residues early in the read; its end comes from the germline J gene. The chain uses TRBV29-1 and TRBJ1-1; D not certain. CDR3 length equals 11 residues. Per germline, CDR1 SQVTM and CDR2 ANQGSEA. V dropped 5 bases and J dropped 4 bases, with 8 bases sitting between them. CDR3 amino acids: CSVIQATEAFF. The sequenced CDR3 bases are TGCAGCGTTATTCAGGCCACTGAA.

This clone was recorded at least ten times. Read coverage stops 3 residues before the CDR3 terminus; the germline J gene supplies the remainder. This chain connects TRBV20-1 to TRBJ1-1; the D gene is possibly TRBD1 (5 bases). The CDR3 contains 13 residues. Trimming removed 6 bases at V and 0 bases at J, with 11 bases between. CDR1 and CDR2 (germline): DFQATT, SNEGSKA (reference sequence). The covered CDR3 bases are TGCAGTGCGCGGGGACGGATGAACACTGAA. It yields the protein CSARGRMNTE. The full-length CDR3 reads as CSARGRMNTEAFF.

This clone was detected ten times or more. The sequence runs out 3 residues before the end of the CDR3; the remainder is reconstructed from the germline J gene. The chain is built from TRBV14 and TRBJ2-1; D ambiguous. Germline V gene lookup returns CDR1 SGHDN and CDR2 FVKESK. The length of the CDR3 is 14 residues. Between the trimmed V and J ends, which lost 0 bases and 4 bases, there was a span of 7 bases. The CDR3 sequence is CASSQDIGYNEQFF. CDR3 DNA (partial): TGTGCCAGCAGCCAAGATATAGGGTACAATGAG.

This clone was detected ten times or more. The read ends 3 residues before the CDR3 terminus; that terminus is restored from the germline J gene. The chain couples TRBV20-1 to TRBJ1-1, with unresolved D. The germline gives CDR1 DFQATT, CDR2 SNEGSKA (reference sequence). The CDR3 extends over 12 amino acids. The CDR3 DNA, read in part, is TGCAGTGCTAGGGTCGGGGAGACCGAA. This gives the protein CSARVGETE. The CDR3 reads in full as CSARVGETEAFF.

At least ten counts were recorded for this clone. The read gets to within 3 residues of the CDR3 end, and the germline J gene fills in the rest. The rearrangement joins TRBV10-1 to TRBJ2-3; 10 bases fit TRBD2. The CDR3 loop spans 15 amino acids. The V gene's germline CDR1 is WNHNN and CDR2 SYGVQD (reference sequence). The trim removed 3 bases at V and 4 bases at J, leaving 4 bases unmatched. This chain's CDR3 is CASSESLAGADTQYF. CDR3 DNA (partial): TGCGCCAGCAGTGAAAGTCTAGCGGGAGCAGATACG.

There are many counts of this clone. The observed sequence ends 3 residues before the CDR3 terminus, with the missing tail filled in from the germline J gene. The chain carries TRBV11-2 and TRBJ2-5; 14 bases align to TRBD2. The V gene's germline CDR1 is SGHAT and CDR2 FQNNGV. Losses at the gene ends were 3 bases for V and 6 bases for J; bases not matched to a gene: 3. CDR3 length: 15 amino acids. CDR3 protein: CASSLGLAGVKTQYF. The sequenced CDR3 bases are TGTGCCAGCAGCTTGGGACTAGCGGGAGTGAAGACC.

This clone was found many times. The covered CDR3 bases are TGTGCCAGTAGTGGCACGGCAGGCCCCACAGATACG. Encoded protein: CASSGTAGPTDT. The CDR3 in full is CASSGTAGPTDTQYF. This rearrangement joins TRBV19 to TRBJ2-3; D unclear. The CDR3 end is not reached by the read, which stops 3 residues before it; the germline J gene fills it in. V was trimmed by 5 bases and J by 2 bases, leaving 14 bases between them. The CDR3 has 15 residues. Germline V gene sequence: CDR1 LNHDA, CDR2 SQIVND (reference sequence).

This clone appeared many times. Read data end 3 residues before the CDR3 end; the end is taken from the germline J gene. The J gene is TRBJ2-3, the V gene TRBV2; possible D gene TRBD2, 5 bases. Germline CDR1 reads SNHLY; CDR2 reads FYNNEI. V was pared by 7 bases and J by 5 bases, with 16 bases between. The CDR3 is 14 amino acids. The CDR3 protein is CASTLAGAGDTQYF. CDR3 DNA, as far as it was read: TGTGCCAGCACGCTAGCCGGAGCAGGAGATACG.

With regard to this clone: The read comes to an end 3 residues before the CDR3 does, leaving the germline J gene to fill in the end. V usage is TRBV7-9 and J usage is TRBJ2-7, with a possible D match to TRBD2 (6 bases). Between the trimmed V and J ends, which lost 5 bases and 6 bases, there was a span of 14 bases. The germline V gene encodes CDR1 SEHNR and CDR2 FQNEAQ (reference sequence). This CDR3 has 13 residues. This CDR3 is CASSPGLGLEQYF. The part of the CDR3 DNA that was read is TGTGCCAGCAGCCCGGGACTGGGCCTCGAG.

This clone was counted ten times or more. Incomplete CDR3 DNA: TGCGCCAGCAGCCAAGACATGAACACCGGGGAG. Protein: CASSQDMNTGE. The full CDR3 protein is CASSQDMNTGELFF. The chain is built from TRBV4-1 and TRBJ2-2; D is ambiguous. Sequencing ends 3 residues short of the CDR3 end; the germline J gene provides the rest. Per germline, CDR1 MGHRA and CDR2 YSYEKL. Trimming took off 0 bases at V and 1 base at J, with 3 bases between the two ends. CDR3 size: 14 residues.